Listed below are T cell receptor beta chains from one sample, sequenced in a study of beta chain features in type 1 diabetes. The repertoire was sequenced with immunoSEQ multiplex PCR; TCRdb's copy has only in-frame clones and lacks some. The data show 680,000 or so clones, around a sixth seen once. The specimen was naive CD4+ T cells from blood. Receptors originate from a man aged 18-30 years in good health. Both conserved end residues are part of each CDR3. D genes are given only for firm matches. Clone size, where shown, is once, few, many, or a class for clones that have expanded.

d_gene	v_gene	j_gene	abundance	CDR3aa	CDR3nt
.	TRBV6-5	TRBJ2-7	.	CASSPRMQRSHEQYF	TGTGCCAGCAGTCCACGCATGCAAAGGAGCCACGAGCAGTACTTC
TRBD2	TRBV5-6	TRBJ2-2	few	CASRFQSGTNTGELFF	TGTGCCAGCAGGTTTCAGAGCGGGACGAACACCGGGGAGCTGTTTTTT
.	TRBV5-4	TRBJ1-3	.	CASRESSGNTIYF	TGTGCCAGCAGGGAAAGCTCTGGAAACACCATATATTTT
.	TRBV5-6	TRBJ2-7	few	CASKTPETGAEQYF	TGTGCCAGTAAAACCCCTGAAACTGGAGCCGAGCAGTACTTC
TRBD1	TRBV5-4	TRBJ2-2	.	CASRGQENTGELFF	TGTGCCAGCAGGGGACAGGAGAACACCGGGGAGCTGTTTTTT
.	TRBV30	TRBJ2-1	few	CAWRFGSSYNEQFF	TGTGCCTGGAGGTTCGGGAGCTCCTACAATGAGCAGTTCTTC
.	TRBV19	TRBJ1-2	.	CASSTPVRGGYTF	TGTGCCAGTAGTACCCCAGTGCGGGGAGGCTACACCTTC
.	TRBV14	TRBJ2-7	few	CASSLAHYEQYF	TGTGCCAGCAGCCTGGCCCACTACGAGCAGTACTTC
TRBD1	TRBV15	TRBJ2-1	.	CATSRRDRDYNEQFF	TGTGCCACCAGCAGACGGGACAGGGACTACAATGAGCAGTTCTTC
TRBD2	TRBV28	TRBJ2-7	.	CASAPGTSIYEQYF	TGTGCCAGCGCCCCCGGGACTAGTATTTACGAGCAGTACTTC
.	TRBV28	TRBJ2-7	few	CASSSPYEQYF	TGTGCCAGCAGTTCCCCCTACGAGCAGTACTTC
.	TRBV6-6	TRBJ1-6	few	CASSYSKQGNSPLHF	TGTGCCAGCAGTTACTCGAAACAGGGAAATTCACCCCTCCACTTT
.	TRBV15	TRBJ2-3	.	CATSRGGRISTDTQYF	TGTGCCACCAGCAGAGGAGGACGGATTAGCACAGATACGCAGTATTTT
.	TRBV28	TRBJ2-3	.	CASTLTSTDTQYF	TGTGCCAGCACCTTGACTAGCACAGATACGCAGTATTTT
.	TRBV2	TRBJ2-3	few	CASSEGYGTDTQYF	TGTGCCAGCAGTGAGGGGTATGGCACAGATACGCAGTATTTT
.	TRBV5-6	TRBJ2-1	.	CASSSLGGGHEQFF	TGTGCCAGCAGCTCTCTGGGAGGGGGCCATGAGCAGTTCTTC
.	TRBV28	TRBJ2-7	few	CASSLWQGYYEQYF	TGTGCCAGCAGTTTGTGGCAGGGTTACTACGAGCAGTACTTC
.	TRBV10-3	TRBJ2-7	.	CAISEWGPLYEQYF	TGTGCCATCAGTGAGTGGGGACCCCTCTACGAGCAGTACTTC
.	TRBV7-8	TRBJ1-1	once	CASSLDSRVNTEAFF	TGTGCCAGCAGCTTAGATTCCAGGGTGAACACTGAAGCTTTCTTT
.	TRBV5-1	TRBJ2-6	few	CASEGGANVLTF	TGCGCCAGCGAGGGTGGGGCCAACGTCCTGACTTTC
TRBD2	TRBV4-1	TRBJ2-1	.	CASSQAASGSNQQFF	TGCGCCAGCAGCCAAGCGGCTAGCGGGAGCAATCAGCAGTTCTTC
.	TRBV4-2	TRBJ2-6	few	CASSLNRDLSSGANVLTF	TGTGCCAGCAGCCTGAACCGGGACTTGAGCTCTGGGGCCAACGTCCTGACTTTC
.	TRBV7-3	TRBJ1-1	.	CASAEGVNTEAFF	TGTGCCAGTGCCGAGGGAGTGAACACTGAAGCTTTCTTT
.	TRBV18	TRBJ2-3	few	CASSTYRVDTQYF	TGTGCCAGCTCAACCTACAGGGTTGATACGCAGTATTTT
TRBD1	TRBV5-1	TRBJ1-1	.	CASSEGQGTEAFF	TGCGCCAGCAGTGAGGGACAGGGGACTGAAGCTTTCTTT
.	TRBV9	TRBJ1-2	.	CASSPPPGHQYTF	TGTGCCAGCAGCCCACCCCCGGGACACCAATACACCTTC
.	TRBV30	TRBJ2-2	few	CAWSVRAINTGELFF	TGTGCCTGGAGTGTACGGGCCATAAACACCGGGGAGCTGTTTTTT
.	TRBV10-3	TRBJ2-3	.	CAISEVADSTDTQYF	TGTGCCATCAGTGAGGTAGCTGATAGCACAGATACGCAGTATTTT
.	TRBV6-5	TRBJ1-1	.	CATTRRSMNTEAFF	TGTGCCACCACAAGAAGGAGCATGAACACTGAAGCTTTCTTT
.	TRBV5-1	TRBJ2-3	.	CASSSGRTSGTDTQYF	TGCGCCAGCAGCTCCGGACGGACCTCGGGCACAGATACGCAGTATTTT
.	TRBV18	TRBJ2-7	.	CASSPSQNQPIKDEQYF	TGTGCCAGCTCACCTTCTCAGAATCAACCAATCAAGGACGAGCAGTACTTC
TRBD2	TRBV7-2	TRBJ2-4	.	CASSYQAGVGKNIQYF	TGTGCCAGCAGCTACCAAGCGGGAGTAGGCAAAAACATTCAGTACTTC
.	TRBV4-3	TRBJ2-1	.	CASSRPPSVARYNEQFF	TGCGCCAGCAGCCGACCTCCTAGCGTTGCACGGTACAATGAGCAGTTCTTC
.	TRBV15	TRBJ1-4	.	CATSSVRTIQLKLFF	TGTGCCACCAGCAGTGTCCGGACAATTCAACTCAAACTGTTTTTT
TRBD2	TRBV7-3	TRBJ2-1	few	CASSLTRTSGYNEQFF	TGTGCCAGCAGCTTAACGCGGACTAGCGGTTACAATGAGCAGTTCTTC
.	TRBV6-6	TRBJ1-5	.	CASSYKGGGSQPQHF	TGTGCCAGCAGTTACAAGGGAGGGGGTAGTCAGCCCCAGCATTTT
.	TRBV2	TRBJ2-7	.	CASSELYDELYEQYF	TGTGCCAGCAGTGAACTGTACGATGAACTCTACGAGCAGTACTTC
TRBD1	TRBV5-4	TRBJ2-7	few	CASRRGQGDEQYF	TGTGCCAGCAGGAGGGGACAGGGCGACGAGCAGTACTTC
.	TRBV29-1	TRBJ1-1	.	CSVLTQGRDTEAFF	TGCAGCGTACTGACGCAGGGAAGGGACACTGAAGCTTTCTTT
TRBD2	TRBV5-6	TRBJ2-3	.	CASSPSSGYSDTQYF	TGTGCCAGCAGCCCATCTAGCGGGTATTCAGATACGCAGTATTTT
TRBD2	TRBV7-8	TRBJ2-1	few	CASSQHSGSRSNEQFF	TGTGCCAGCAGCCAACACAGCGGGAGCCGATCCAATGAGCAGTTCTTC
TRBD2	TRBV7-2	TRBJ2-3	few	CASSSTRLAGERDTQYF	TGTGCCAGCAGCTCCACTCGGCTAGCGGGGGAAAGAGATACGCAGTATTTT
.	TRBV28	TRBJ2-3	.	CASSFRGSTDTQYF	TGTGCCAGCAGTTTTCGGGGTAGCACAGATACGCAGTATTTT
.	TRBV7-2	TRBJ2-7	.	CASSPKAVTYEQYF	TGTGCCAGCAGCCCTAAGGCAGTGACCTACGAGCAGTACTTC
TRBD1	TRBV5-1	TRBJ2-1	few	CASSLDRGQEQFF	TGCGCCAGCAGCTTGGACAGGGGGCAAGAGCAGTTCTTC
.	TRBV7-9	TRBJ1-1	few	CASHEVTEAFF	TGTGCCAGCCACGAGGTCACTGAAGCTTTCTTT
.	TRBV5-1	TRBJ1-6	.	CASSLTPYNSPLHF	TGCGCCAGCAGCTTGACGCCTTATAATTCACCCCTCCACTTT